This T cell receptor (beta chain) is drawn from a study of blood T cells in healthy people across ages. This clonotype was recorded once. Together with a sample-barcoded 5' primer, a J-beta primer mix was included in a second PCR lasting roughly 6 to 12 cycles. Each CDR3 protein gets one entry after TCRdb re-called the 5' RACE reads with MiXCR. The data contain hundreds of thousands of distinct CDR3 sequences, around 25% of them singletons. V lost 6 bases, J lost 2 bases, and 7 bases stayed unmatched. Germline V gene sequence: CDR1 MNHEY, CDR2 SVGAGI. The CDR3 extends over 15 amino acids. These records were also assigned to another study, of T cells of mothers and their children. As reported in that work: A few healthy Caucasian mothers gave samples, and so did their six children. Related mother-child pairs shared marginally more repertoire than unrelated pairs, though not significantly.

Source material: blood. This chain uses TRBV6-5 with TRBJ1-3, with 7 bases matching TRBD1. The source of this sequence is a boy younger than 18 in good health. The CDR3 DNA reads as TGTGCCAGCAGAACTACAGGGGTGGCTGGAAACACCATATATTTT. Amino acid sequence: CASRTTGVAGNTIYF.